This TCR beta chain was obtained from a study of T cells in localized non-small cell lung cancer. The table came from immunoSEQ multiplex PCR; TCRdb's copy has only in-frame clones and leaves some out. The sample records under 20,000 clones, approximately 80% being singletons. The V gene's germline CDR1 is LNHNV and CDR2 YYDKDF (reference sequence). This CDR3 comprises 16 residues. V lost 3 bases, J lost 0 bases, and 15 bases lay in between. This chain connects TRBV15 to TRBJ2-7, with a weak D call TRBD2 (6 bases). This specimen was peripheral blood, taken before any cancer treatment. The source of this sequence is an older female donor with stage I lung adenocarcinoma. In DNA form, the CDR3 reads TGTGCCACCAGCAGTTACGGGACTGGCAGCTCCTACGAGCAGTACTTC. Amino acids: CATSSYGTGSSYEQYF.